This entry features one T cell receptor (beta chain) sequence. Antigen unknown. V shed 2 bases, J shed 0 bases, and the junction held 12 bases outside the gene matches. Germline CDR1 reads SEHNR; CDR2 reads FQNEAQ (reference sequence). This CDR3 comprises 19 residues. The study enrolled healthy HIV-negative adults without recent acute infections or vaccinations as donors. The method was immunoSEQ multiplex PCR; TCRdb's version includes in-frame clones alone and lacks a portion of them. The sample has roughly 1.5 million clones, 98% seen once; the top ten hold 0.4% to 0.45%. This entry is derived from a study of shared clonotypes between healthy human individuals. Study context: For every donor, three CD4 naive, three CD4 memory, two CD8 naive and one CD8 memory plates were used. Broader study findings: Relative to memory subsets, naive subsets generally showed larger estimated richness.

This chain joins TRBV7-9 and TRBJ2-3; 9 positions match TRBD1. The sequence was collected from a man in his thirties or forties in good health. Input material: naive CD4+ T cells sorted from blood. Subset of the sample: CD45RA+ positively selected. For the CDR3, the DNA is TGTGCCAGCAGCTTATCCTCACCGAGACAGGGGGTTAGCACAGATACGCAGTATTTT. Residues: CASSLSSPRQGVSTDTQYF.